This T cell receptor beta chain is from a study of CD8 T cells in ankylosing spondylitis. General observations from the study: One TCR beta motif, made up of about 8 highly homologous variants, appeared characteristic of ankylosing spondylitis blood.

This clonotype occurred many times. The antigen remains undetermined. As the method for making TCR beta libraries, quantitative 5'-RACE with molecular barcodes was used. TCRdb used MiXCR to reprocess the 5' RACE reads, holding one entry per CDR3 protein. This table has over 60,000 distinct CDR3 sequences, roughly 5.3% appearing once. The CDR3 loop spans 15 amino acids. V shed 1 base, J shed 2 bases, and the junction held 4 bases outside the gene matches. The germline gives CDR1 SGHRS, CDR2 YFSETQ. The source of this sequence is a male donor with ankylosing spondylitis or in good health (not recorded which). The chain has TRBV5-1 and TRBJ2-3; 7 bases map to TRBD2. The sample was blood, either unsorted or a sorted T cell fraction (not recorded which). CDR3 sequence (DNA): TGCGCCAGCAGCTTGTCAGCGGGGATCACAGATACGCAGTATTTT. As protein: CASSLSAGITDTQYF.